Sequencing of this T cell receptor (beta chain) was carried out in a study of TIL therapy for anti-PD-1-resistant metastatic lung cancer (dated by TCRdb to the early 2020s). General notes on the study: Tumors were collected before any PD-1/PD-L1 blockade, after which patients were given nivolumab, and patients who progressed were given lymphodepletion, an infusion of expanded TIL and IL-2. Across the cohort, whole-exome sequencing showed a median non-synonymous tumor mutation burden of roughly 1.5 mutations per megabase. Among the enrolled patients, the median age was nearly 55 years (range 38-75), and the median tumor PD-L1 proportion score was roughly 6%. Clonotypes were tracked across tumor, expanded TIL product and serial blood samples by T cell receptor beta sequencing of tumor and peripheral blood. Most of the cohort had lung adenocarcinoma, including a few EGFR-mutant tumors and two ALK-rearranged tumors, and half of the patients were either current or former smokers.

V loses 2 bases of germline sequence and J loses 0 bases, and the interval between the two ends is 7 bases. Taken from cysteine to phenylalanine, the CDR3 has 14 residues. Of the read, only the CDR3 DNA is kept; its 42 bases are in frame from base 1. The germline V gene (reference sequence) yields SEHNR for CDR1 and FQNEAQ for CDR2. The sample's time point, from its label and the paper: pre-treatment sample, taken before nivolumab and TIL therapy. Adults with stage 4 NSCLC were enrolled in a dual-center phase I trial from October 2017 to early 2020. Samples were obtained from a single-arm, open-label phase I trial in which tumor-infiltrating lymphocyte therapy with nivolumab was evaluated in advanced non-small cell lung cancer. Mononuclear cells from blood collected in EDTA tubes were isolated on a Ficoll gradient and snap-frozen as pellets, and DNA was then extracted using a Qiagen mini-prep kit.

TCR beta CDR3 regions were amplified from genomic DNA with the immunoSEQ v3 hsTCRB kit using bias-controlled multiplex PCR. An Illumina NextSeq 500 was used to sequence the TCR libraries, reaching some 2 million read pairs at survey level or roughly 4.5-6 million at deep level. The authors' pipeline ran thus. Clonality was reported by immunoSEQ Analyzer software, which also assigned V, D and J genes and filtered out non-productive sequences. Repertoires were compared by productive Simpson clonality and by the Morisita overlap index of productive TRB rearrangements between infused TIL and blood. The absolute count of a clonotype in blood was estimated by multiplying the lymphocyte count by the CD3+ fraction and by the productive frequency of the clone. TCRdb limited this immuneACCESS table to in-frame rearrangements with V and J called. A share of clones is missing; checked studies link under half to unresolved V genes, and the rest is unexplained. V and J calls and clone size are as listed in that table; D and trimming were resolved from the DNA. The sample contains roughly 60,000 clones, about 73% of them found a single time. In total, the top ten clones hold less than 2% of the sample.

Broader findings and caveats from the paper: The study protocol defined all tumor marker inferences as exploratory. The baseline peripheral repertoire was partially replaced by infused TIL clonotypes, which then decayed over months, and no apparent association between persistence and response was found. The cohort was highly selected, including more treatment-naive, never-smoker and oncogene-addicted patients than is typical, which limits generalizability.

To note about this clone: Its cognate antigen has yet to be identified. One base away there is no much larger clone; base qualities are not given.

The TCR originated in a person aged 25 to 79 with non-small cell lung cancer. The sample was blood, taken at baseline. Rearrangement joined TRBV7-9 to TRBJ1-2, with the D gene too uncertain to name. The DNA sequence reads TGTGCCAGCAGCTTAAACGGAGCTAACTATGGCTACACCTTC. Its coded protein is CASSLNGANYGYTF.